This T cell receptor (beta chain) was profiled in a study of blood T cell repertoires in COVID-19. Study summary: Specimens from acute and convalescent COVID-19 originated in the United States, Italy and Spain.

In the original workflow: Amplifying reference gene primers gave estimates of nucleated cell counts. The repertoire was sequenced with immunoSEQ multiplex PCR; TCRdb's copy has only in-frame clones and lacks some. V and J calls and clone size are copied from that table; D and trimming were computed from the DNA. The table has under 300,000 clones, around 80% seen once; the top ten hold less than 4%. The CDR3 is 16 residues long. Germline V gene sequence: CDR1 LGHNT, CDR2 FRNRAP. Trimming cost V 3 bases and J 0 bases; bases outside gene matches: 7. The specimen was peripheral blood. The TCR originated in a woman between 18 and 29 years old with acute or convalescent COVID-19. The chain recombines TRBV12-5 with TRBJ2-5, with 7 bases fitting TRBD2. The chain's CDR3 is CASGFSSGRYQETQYF. The CDR3 DNA reads as TGTGCTAGTGGTTTCTCTAGCGGAAGGTACCAAGAGACCCAGTACTTC.